The entry below describes one TCR beta chain. The antigen is unknown. Donors, without exception, were Caucasian adults residing in Nashville, Tennessee. These data originate in a study of shared clonotypes between healthy human individuals. The overall study: Three plates were used per donor for CD4 naive, three for CD4 memory, two for CD8 naive and one for CD8 memory.

Sorted-subset replicate PCR reactions were performed with approximately 190 ng DNA, corresponding to tens of thousands of T cell genomes. The method was immunoSEQ multiplex PCR; TCRdb's version includes in-frame clones alone and lacks a portion of them. Here the sample spans approximately 340,000 clones, roughly 70% being singletons. Study-wide results and limits: A reduction in generation probabilities was seen for non-shared clonotypes relative to those shared by all four donors.

V lost 7 bases to trimming and J lost 7 bases, with 14 bases between them. Germline V lookup: CDR1 MNHEY, CDR2 SVGAGI. This CDR3 contains 13 residues. This receptor was identified in a man aged 25 to 45 in good health. The sequencing input was memory CD4+ T cells sorted from blood. Regarding subset: CD45RA-negative fraction. This chain joins TRBV6-5 and TRBJ2-1, with D possibly TRBD1 on 5 matching bases. The CDR3 spells CASNFPGKNEQFF. CDR3 nucleotide sequence: TGTGCCAGCAATTTCCCAGGGAAGAATGAGCAGTTCTTC.